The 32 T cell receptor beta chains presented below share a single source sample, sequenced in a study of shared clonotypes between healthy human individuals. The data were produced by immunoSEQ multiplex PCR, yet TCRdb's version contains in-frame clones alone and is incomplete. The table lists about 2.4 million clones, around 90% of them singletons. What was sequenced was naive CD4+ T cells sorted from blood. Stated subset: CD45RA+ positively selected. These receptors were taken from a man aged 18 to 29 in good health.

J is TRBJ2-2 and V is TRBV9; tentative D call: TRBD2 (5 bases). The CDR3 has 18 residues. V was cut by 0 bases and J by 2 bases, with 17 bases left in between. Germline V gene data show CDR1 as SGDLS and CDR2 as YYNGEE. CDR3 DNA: TGTGCCAGCAGCGTAGACCTCTCGGACTGGCTTAACACCGGGGAGCTGTTTTTT. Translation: CASSVDLSDWLNTGELFF.

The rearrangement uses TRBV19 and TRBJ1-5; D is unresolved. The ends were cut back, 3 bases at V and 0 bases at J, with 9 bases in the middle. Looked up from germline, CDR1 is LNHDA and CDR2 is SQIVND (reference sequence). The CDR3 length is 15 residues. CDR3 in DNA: TGTGCCAGTAGTATGTGGCAGGCTAGCAATCAGCCCCAGCATTTT. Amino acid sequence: CASSMWQASNQPQHF.

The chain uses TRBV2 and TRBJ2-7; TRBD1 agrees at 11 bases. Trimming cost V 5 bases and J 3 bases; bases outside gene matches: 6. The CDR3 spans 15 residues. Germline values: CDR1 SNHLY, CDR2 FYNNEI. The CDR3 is CASSFTGTGGYEQYF. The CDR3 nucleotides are TGTGCCAGCAGTTTTACCGGGACAGGGGGCTACGAGCAGTACTTC.

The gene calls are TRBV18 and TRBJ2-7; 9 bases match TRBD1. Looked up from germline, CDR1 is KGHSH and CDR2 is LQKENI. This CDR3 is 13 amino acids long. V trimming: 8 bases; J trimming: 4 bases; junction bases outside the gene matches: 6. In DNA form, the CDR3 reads TGTGCCAGCGGGACAGGGAATGGGTACGAGCAGTACTTC. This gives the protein CASGTGNGYEQYF. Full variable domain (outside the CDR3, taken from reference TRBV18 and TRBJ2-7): NAGVMQNPRHLVRRRGQEARLRCSPMKGHSHVYWYRQLPEEGLKFMVYLQKENIIDESGMPKERFSAEFPKEGPSILRIQQVVRGDSAAYFCASGTGNGYEQYFGPGTRLTVT.

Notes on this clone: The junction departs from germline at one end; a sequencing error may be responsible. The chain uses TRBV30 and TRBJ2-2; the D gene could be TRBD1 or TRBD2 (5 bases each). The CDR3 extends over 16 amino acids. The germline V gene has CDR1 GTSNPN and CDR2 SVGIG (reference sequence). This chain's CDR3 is CVWSVRGRGDTGELFF. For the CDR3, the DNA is TGTGTCTGGAGTGTACGGGGAAGGGGAGACACCGGGGAGCTGTTTTTT.

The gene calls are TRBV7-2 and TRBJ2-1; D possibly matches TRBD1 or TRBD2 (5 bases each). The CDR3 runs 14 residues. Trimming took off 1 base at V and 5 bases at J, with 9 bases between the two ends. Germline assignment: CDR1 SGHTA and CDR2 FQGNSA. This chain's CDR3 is CASSLVGTDNEQFF. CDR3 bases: TGTGCCAGCAGCTTAGTGGGGACCGACAATGAGCAGTTCTTC. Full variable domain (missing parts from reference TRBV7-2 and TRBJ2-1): GAGVSQSPSNKVTEKGKDVELRCDPISGHTALYWYRQSLGQGLEFLIYFQGNSAPDKSGLPSDRFSAERTGGSVSTLTIQRTQQEDSAVYLCASSLVGTDNEQFFGPGTRLTVL.

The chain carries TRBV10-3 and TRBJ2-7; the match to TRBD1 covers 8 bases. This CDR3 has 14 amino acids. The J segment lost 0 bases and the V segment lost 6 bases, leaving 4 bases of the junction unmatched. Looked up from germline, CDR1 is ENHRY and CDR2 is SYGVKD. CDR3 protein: CAIRGQATSYEQYF. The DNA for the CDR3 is TGTGCCATCAGGGGACAGGCTACCTCCTACGAGCAGTACTTC.

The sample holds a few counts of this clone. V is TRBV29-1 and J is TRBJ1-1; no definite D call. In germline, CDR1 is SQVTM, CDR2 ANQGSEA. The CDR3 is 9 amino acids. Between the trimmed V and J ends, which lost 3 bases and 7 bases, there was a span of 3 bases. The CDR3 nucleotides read TGCAGCGTTGAGAGTGAAGCTTTCTTT. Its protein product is CSVESEAFF.

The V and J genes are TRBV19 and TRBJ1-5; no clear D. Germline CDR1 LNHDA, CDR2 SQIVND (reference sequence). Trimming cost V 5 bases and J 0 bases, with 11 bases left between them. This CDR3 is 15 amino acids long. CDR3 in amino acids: CASSWAGDSNQPQHF. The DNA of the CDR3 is TGTGCCAGTAGTTGGGCAGGAGATAGCAATCAGCCCCAGCATTTT.

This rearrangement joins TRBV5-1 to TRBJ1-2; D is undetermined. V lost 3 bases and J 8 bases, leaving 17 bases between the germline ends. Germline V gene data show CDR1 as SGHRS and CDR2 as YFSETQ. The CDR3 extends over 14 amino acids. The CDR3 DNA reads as TGCGCCAGCAGCTCACCCGGGGAGGCTCGGGGCTACACCTTC. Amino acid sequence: CASSSPGEARGYTF.

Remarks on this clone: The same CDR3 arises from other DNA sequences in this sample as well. CDR3 nucleotides: TGCGCCAGCAGCTTGGAGACGAACACCGGGGAGCTGTTTTTT. This translates into CASSLETNTGELFF. The chain joins TRBV5-1 to TRBJ2-2, with D uncertain. Germline values: CDR1 SGHRS, CDR2 YFSETQ. The V gene lost 0 bases and the J gene lost 0 bases, with 3 bases spanning the gap. This CDR3 comprises 14 residues.

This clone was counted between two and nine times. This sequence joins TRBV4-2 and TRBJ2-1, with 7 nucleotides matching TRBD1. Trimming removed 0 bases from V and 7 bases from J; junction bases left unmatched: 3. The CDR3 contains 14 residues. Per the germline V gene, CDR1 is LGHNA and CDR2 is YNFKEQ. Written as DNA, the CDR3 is TGTGCCAGCAGCCAAGAAGGGGGCTGGAATGAGCAGTTCTTC. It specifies CASSQEGGWNEQFF.

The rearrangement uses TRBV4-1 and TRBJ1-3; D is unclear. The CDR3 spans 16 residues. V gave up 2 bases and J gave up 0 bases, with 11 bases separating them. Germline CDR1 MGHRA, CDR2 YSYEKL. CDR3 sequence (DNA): TGCGCCAGCAGCCAAATTGTCGCCGGCTCTGGAAACACCATATATTTT. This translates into CASSQIVAGSGNTIYF.

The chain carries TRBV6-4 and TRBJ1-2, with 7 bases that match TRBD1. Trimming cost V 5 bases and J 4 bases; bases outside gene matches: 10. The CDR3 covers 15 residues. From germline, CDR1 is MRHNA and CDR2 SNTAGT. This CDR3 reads CASSFPGTACYGYTF. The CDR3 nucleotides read TGTGCCAGCAGTTTTCCCGGGACAGCTTGCTATGGCTACACCTTC.

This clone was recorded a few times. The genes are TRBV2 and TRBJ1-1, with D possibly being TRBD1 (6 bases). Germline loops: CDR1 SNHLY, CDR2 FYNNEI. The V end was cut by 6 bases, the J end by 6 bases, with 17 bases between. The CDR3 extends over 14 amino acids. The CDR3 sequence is CASRAEGDFAEAFF. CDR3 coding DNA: TGTGCCAGCAGGGCCGAGGGGGATTTCGCTGAAGCTTTCTTT.

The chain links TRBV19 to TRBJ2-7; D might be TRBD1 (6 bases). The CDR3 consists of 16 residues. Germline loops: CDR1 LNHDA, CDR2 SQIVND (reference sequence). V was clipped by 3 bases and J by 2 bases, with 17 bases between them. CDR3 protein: CASSMLAGDNTYEQYF. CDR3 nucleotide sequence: TGTGCCAGTAGTATGTTGGCAGGGGATAATACCTACGAGCAGTACTTC.

This CDR3 is CASSLLVDSKGNEQFF. CDR3 sequence (DNA): TGTGCCAGCAGTCTGCTTGTCGACAGCAAGGGGAATGAGCAGTTCTTC. This chain links TRBV28 with TRBJ2-1, with D perhaps TRBD1 (5 bases). The CDR3 has 16 residues. Germline-derived CDR1 and CDR2 are MDHEN and SYDVKM. Trimming took 5 bases from V and 7 from J, leaving 21 bases between them.

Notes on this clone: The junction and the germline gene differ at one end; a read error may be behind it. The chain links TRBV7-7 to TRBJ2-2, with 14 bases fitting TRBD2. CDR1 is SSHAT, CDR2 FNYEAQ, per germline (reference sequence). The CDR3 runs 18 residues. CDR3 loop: CASSPRGTSGSNTGELFF. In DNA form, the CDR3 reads TGTGCTAGCAGCCCTCGGGGGACTAGCGGGAGCAACACCGGGGAGCTGTTTTTT.

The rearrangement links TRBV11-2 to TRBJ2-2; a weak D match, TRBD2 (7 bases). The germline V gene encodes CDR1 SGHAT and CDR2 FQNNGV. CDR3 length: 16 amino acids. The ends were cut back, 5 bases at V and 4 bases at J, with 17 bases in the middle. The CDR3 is CASSAPRGGLTGELFF. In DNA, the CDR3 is TGTGCCAGCAGCGCCCCTAGGGGGGGACTCACCGGGGAGCTGTTTTTT.

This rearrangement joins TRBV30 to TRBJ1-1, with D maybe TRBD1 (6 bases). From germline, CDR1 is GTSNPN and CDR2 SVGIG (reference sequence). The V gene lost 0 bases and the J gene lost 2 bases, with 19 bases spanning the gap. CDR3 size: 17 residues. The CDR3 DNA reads TGTGCCTGGAGTGTACTTGAGGGCAGGGGAAGAAACACTGAAGCTTTCTTT. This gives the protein CAWSVLEGRGRNTEAFF.

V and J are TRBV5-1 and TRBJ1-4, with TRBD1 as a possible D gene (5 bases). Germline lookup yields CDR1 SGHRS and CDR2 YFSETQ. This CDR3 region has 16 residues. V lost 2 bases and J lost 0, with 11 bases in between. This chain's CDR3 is CASSFRTSSTNEKLFF. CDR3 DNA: TGCGCCAGCAGCTTCAGGACAAGTTCAACTAATGAAAAACTGTTTTTT.

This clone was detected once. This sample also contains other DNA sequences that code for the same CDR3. CDR3 bases: TGTGCCTGGAGTGTACTGGGGGAAAAACTGTTTTTT. It specifies CAWSVLGEKLFF. The chain carries TRBV30 and TRBJ1-4; no clear D gene. The germline V gene encodes CDR1 GTSNPN and CDR2 SVGIG (reference sequence). The CDR3 spans 12 residues. V lost 0 bases and J lost 8, with 7 bases in between. Looking up the rest from reference TRBV30 and TRBJ1-4 gives the full variable domain: SQTIHQWPATLVQPVGSPLSLECTVEGTSNPNLYWYRQAAGRGLQLLFYSVGIGQISSEVPQNLSASRPQDRQFILSSKKLLLSDSGFYLCAWSVLGEKLFFGSGTQLSVL.

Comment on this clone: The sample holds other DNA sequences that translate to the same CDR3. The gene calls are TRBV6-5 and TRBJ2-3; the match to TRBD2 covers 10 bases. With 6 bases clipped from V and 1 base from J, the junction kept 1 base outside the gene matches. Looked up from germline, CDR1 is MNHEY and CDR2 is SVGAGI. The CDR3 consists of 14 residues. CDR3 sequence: CASRTSGGTDTQYF. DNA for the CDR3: TGTGCCAGCAGAACTAGCGGGGGCACAGATACGCAGTATTTT.

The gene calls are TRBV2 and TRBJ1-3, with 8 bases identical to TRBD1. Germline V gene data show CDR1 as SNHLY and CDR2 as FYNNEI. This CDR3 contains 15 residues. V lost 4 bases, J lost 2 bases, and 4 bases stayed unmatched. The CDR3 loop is CASSAAGGTGNTIYF. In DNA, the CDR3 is TGTGCCAGCAGTGCGGCAGGGGGCACTGGAAACACCATATATTTT.

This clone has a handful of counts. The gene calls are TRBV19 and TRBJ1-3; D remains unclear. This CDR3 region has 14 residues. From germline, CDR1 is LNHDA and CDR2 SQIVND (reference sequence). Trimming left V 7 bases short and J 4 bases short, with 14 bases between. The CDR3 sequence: CASKAGFPGNTIYF. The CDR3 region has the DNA TGTGCCAGTAAGGCGGGGTTCCCCGGAAACACCATATATTTT.

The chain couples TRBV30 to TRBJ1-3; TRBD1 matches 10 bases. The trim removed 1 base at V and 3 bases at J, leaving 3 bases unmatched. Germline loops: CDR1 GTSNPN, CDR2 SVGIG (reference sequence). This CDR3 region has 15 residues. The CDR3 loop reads CAWSGDRGNGNTIYF. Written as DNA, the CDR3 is TGTGCCTGGAGTGGGGACAGGGGAAATGGAAACACCATATATTTT.

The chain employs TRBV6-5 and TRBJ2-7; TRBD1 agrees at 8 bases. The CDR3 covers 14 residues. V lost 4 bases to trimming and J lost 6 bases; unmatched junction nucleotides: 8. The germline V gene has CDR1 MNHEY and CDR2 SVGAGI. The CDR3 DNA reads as TGTGCCAGCAGTTGGGACAGGTCGAGAACCGAGCAGTACTTC. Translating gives CASSWDRSRTEQYF.

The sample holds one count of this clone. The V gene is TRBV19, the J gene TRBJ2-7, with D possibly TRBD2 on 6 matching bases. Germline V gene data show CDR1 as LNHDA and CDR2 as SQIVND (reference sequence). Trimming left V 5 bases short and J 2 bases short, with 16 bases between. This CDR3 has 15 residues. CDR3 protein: CASSWAGTPAYEQYF. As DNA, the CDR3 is TGTGCCAGTAGTTGGGCCGGGACTCCTGCCTACGAGCAGTACTTC.

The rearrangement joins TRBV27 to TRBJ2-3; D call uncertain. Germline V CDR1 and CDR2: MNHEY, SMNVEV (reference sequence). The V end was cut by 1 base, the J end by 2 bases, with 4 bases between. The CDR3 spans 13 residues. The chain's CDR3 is CASSLWYTDTQYF. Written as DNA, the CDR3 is TGTGCCAGCAGTTTATGGTACACAGATACGCAGTATTTT.

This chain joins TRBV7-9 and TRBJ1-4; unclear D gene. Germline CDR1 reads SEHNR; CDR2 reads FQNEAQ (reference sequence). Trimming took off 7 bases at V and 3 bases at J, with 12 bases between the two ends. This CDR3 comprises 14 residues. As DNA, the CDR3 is TGTGCCAGCACAACTCTGGTGGCTAATGAAAAACTGTTTTTT. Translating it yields CASTTLVANEKLFF.

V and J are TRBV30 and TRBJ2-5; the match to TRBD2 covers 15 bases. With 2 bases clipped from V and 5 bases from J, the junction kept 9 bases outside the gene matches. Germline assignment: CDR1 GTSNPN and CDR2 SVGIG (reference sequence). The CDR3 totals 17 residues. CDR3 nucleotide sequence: TGTGCCTGGAGTCCGACCCGGACTAGCGGGGGGGCGGAGACCCAGTACTTC. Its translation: CAWSPTRTSGGAETQYF.

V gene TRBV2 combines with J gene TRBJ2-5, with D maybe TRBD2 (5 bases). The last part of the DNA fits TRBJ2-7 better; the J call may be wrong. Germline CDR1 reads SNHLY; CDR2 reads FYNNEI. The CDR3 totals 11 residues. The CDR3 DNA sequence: TGTGCCAGCAGTGTACTAGGCGAGCAGTACTTC. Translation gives CASSVLGEQYF.